Presented here are 7 T cell receptor beta chains from one specimen sequenced in a study of shared clonotypes between healthy human individuals. The protocol was immunoSEQ multiplex PCR, while the TCRdb copy is restricted to in-frame clones and leaves out a portion. The profile shows roughly 2,000,000 clones, roughly 94% of them singletons. Naive CD8 populations comprised CD45RO-negative cells positively selected for CCR7, excluding terminally differentiated effector memory CD45RA+ cells. The source material was naive CD8+ T cells sorted from blood. The receptor set was obtained from a young man in good health.

The rearrangement uses TRBV7-9 and TRBJ2-7, with a weak D call TRBD1 (5 bases). Trimming stripped 5 bases from V and 6 bases from J, with 14 bases between. Germline-derived CDR1 and CDR2 are SEHNR and FQNEAQ (reference sequence). The CDR3 runs to 13 residues. The chain's CDR3 is CASSRGLVSEQYF. CDR3 coding DNA: TGTGCCAGCAGCAGGGGTCTTGTGAGCGAGCAGTACTTC. The whole variable domain, remainder taken from reference TRBV7-9 and TRBJ2-7, is DTGVSQNPRHKITKRGQNVTFRCDPISEHNRLYWYRQTLGQGPEFLTYFQNEAQLEKSRLLSDRFSAERPKGSFSTLEIQRTEQGDSAMYLCASSRGLVSEQYFGPGTRLTVT.

As regards this clone: The same CDR3 is also encoded by other DNA sequences in this sample. The rearrangement joins TRBV19 to TRBJ2-1; tentatively, D is TRBD1 (5 bases). CDR3 length: 13 residues. CDR1 LNHDA and CDR2 SQIVND come from the germline V gene (reference sequence). V was trimmed by 6 bases and J by 4 bases, leaving 10 bases between them. The CDR3 loop is CASRPTAYNEQFF. CDR3 nucleotide sequence: TGTGCCAGTAGGCCGACAGCTTACAATGAGCAGTTCTTC.

The J gene is TRBJ2-3, the V gene TRBV5-4, with a tentative D call TRBD2 (6 bases). Trimming cost V 0 bases and J 6 bases, with 11 bases left between them. This CDR3 has 14 residues. The germline CDR1 and CDR2 sequences are SGHNT and YYREEE (reference sequence). CDR3 bases: TGTGCCAGCAGCTTGGGGTCGGGGGTCGATACGCAGTATTTT. Protein sequence: CASSLGSGVDTQYF.

V is TRBV29-1 and J is TRBJ2-7; 7 nucleotides agree with TRBD2. CDR1 is SQVTM, CDR2 ANQGSEA, per germline. The CDR3 consists of 13 residues. V shed 7 bases and J 1 base; nucleotides not matched to a gene: 7. Here the CDR3 reads CSDLAEGSYEQYF. CDR3 coding DNA: TGCAGCGACCTAGCGGAGGGTTCCTACGAGCAGTACTTC.

This sequence joins TRBV6-6 and TRBJ2-7, with no clear D. Deletions cut 2 bases from V and 2 bases from J, with 10 bases between. Germline-derived CDR1 and CDR2 are MNHNY and SVGAGI (reference sequence). The CDR3 sequence is 14 residues long. CDR3: CASSYASLPYEQYF. The CDR3 DNA is TGTGCCAGCAGTTACGCGTCACTCCCCTACGAGCAGTACTTC.

V usage is TRBV7-5 and J usage is TRBJ2-7; the table's D call of TRBD1 was not tested on the DNA. TRBV7-5 is tagged as a pseudogene. This CDR3 has 17 amino acids. CDR3 sequence reads: CARSASGQNNLTYEQYF. The CDR3 nucleotides read TGTGCCAGAAGCGCAAGTGGGCAGAACAACCTAACTTACGAGCAGTACTTC.

The genes are TRBV7-8 and TRBJ2-7, with 7 bases that match TRBD2. There are 18 residues in the CDR3. Germline lookup yields CDR1 SGHVS and CDR2 FQNEAQ. The V segment lost 2 bases and the J segment 9 bases; nucleotides outside the gene matches: 22. The CDR3 here is CASSLTQRGDYLRPGQYF. The CDR3 DNA sequence: TGTGCCAGCAGCTTAACACAACGCGGGGACTACCTCCGCCCAGGGCAGTACTTC.